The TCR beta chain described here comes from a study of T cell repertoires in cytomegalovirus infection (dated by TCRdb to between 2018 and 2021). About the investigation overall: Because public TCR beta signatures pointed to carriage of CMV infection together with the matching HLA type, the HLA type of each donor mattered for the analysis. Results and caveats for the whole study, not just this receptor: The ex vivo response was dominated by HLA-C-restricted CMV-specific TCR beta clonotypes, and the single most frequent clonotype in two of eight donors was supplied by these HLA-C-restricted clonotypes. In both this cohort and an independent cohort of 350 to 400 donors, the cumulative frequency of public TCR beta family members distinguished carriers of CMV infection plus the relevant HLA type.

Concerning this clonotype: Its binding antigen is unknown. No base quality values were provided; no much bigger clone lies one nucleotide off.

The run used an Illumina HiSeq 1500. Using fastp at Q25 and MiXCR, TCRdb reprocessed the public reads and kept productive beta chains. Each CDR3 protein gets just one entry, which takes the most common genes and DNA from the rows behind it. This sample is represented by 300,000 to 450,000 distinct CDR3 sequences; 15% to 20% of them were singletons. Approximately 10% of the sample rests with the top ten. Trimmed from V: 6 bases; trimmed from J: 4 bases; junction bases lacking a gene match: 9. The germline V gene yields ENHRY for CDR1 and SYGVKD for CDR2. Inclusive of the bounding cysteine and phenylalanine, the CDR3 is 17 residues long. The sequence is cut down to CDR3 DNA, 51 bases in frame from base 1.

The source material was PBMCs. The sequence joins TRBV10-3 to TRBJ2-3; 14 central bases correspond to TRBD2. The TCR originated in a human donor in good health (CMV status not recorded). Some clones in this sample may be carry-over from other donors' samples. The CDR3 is CAISKFGTSGGSDTQYF. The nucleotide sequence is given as TGTGCCATCAGCAAATTTGGGACTAGCGGGGGTTCAGATACGCAGTATTTT.